What follows are 19 T cell receptor beta chains derived from one specimen sequenced in a study of T cells in Graves' hyperthyroidism and ophthalmopathy. The CDR3 regions of TCR beta were amplified from RNA transcripts. The TCR CDR3 first-round RT-PCR relied on the HTBI primer set. TCRdb re-derived calls from the multiplex PCR reads in MiXCR, one entry per CDR3 protein. In the table there are 50,000 to 55,000 distinct CDR3 sequences, under 50% of which are singletons. Sequenced material: blood. All receptors derive from a woman between 45 and 65 years old with Graves' ophthalmopathy.

The V and J genes are TRBV7-2 and TRBJ1-5; no clear D gene. This CDR3 has 15 residues. Germline V gene sequence: CDR1 SGHTA, CDR2 FQGNSA. Trimming cost V 4 bases and J 4 bases, with 14 bases left between them. The CDR3 bases are TGTGCCAGCAGCTCGAGGACTAGCGGGAATCAGCCCCAGCATTTT. Its protein product is CASSSRTSGNQPQHF.

The chain links TRBV29-1 to TRBJ1-4; a weak D match, TRBD1 (5 bases). The ends were cut back, 2 bases at V and 8 bases at J, with 9 bases in the middle. From germline, CDR1 is SQVTM and CDR2 ANQGSEA. The length of the CDR3 is 12 residues. The CDR3 region is CSVELGDEKLFF. Here the CDR3 DNA reads TGCAGCGTTGAATTGGGGGACGAAAAACTGTTTTTT. Combining the CDR3 with reference TRBV29-1 and TRBJ1-4 gives the whole variable domain SAVISQKPSRDICQRGTSLTIQCQVDSQVTMMFWYRQQPGQSLTLIATANQGSEATYESGFVIDKFPISRPNLTFSTLTVSNMSPEDSSIYLCSVELGDEKLFFGSGTQLSVL.

The chain links TRBV6-4 to TRBJ1-2, with a possible D match to TRBD1 (5 bases). There are 16 residues in the CDR3. The V gene's germline CDR1 is MRHNA and CDR2 SNTAGT. V shed 0 bases and J shed 6 bases, with 17 bases lying between them. CDR3 DNA sequence: TGTGCCAGCAGTGACTCGACTAGCGGGGACTCCCATGGCTACACCTTC. Amino acid sequence: CASSDSTSGDSHGYTF.

Points on this clonotype: One end of the junction does not line up with germline, which may come from a read error. The rearrangement joins TRBV6-5 to TRBJ2-3; the D gene is possibly TRBD1 (5 bases). The CDR3 is 15 amino acids. CDR1 MNHEY and CDR2 SVGAGI come from the germline V gene. The CDR3 spells CASSYSRWMTETQYF. CDR3 in DNA: TGTGCCAGCAGTTACTCGCGATGGATGACAGAAACGCAGTATTTT.

This clonotype was observed many times. This rearrangement joins TRBV5-6 to TRBJ1-2; D is ambiguous. Trimming cost V 0 bases and J 2 bases, with 11 bases left between them. Germline CDR1 reads SGHDT; CDR2 reads YYEEEE. CDR3 length: 15 amino acids. CDR3 loop: CASSLVSGSNYGYTF. The CDR3 DNA sequence: TGTGCCAGCAGCTTGGTGTCGGGGTCAAACTATGGCTACACCTTC.

This clonotype came up many times. The chain couples TRBV5-1 to TRBJ2-3; 12 nucleotides line up with TRBD2. CDR3 length: 15 amino acids. From germline, CDR1 is SGHRS and CDR2 YFSETQ. The junction had 3 bases not matched to a gene; V was cut back by 4 bases and J by 3 bases. CDR3 region: CASSPTSGGTDTQYF. The CDR3, as DNA: TGCGCCAGCAGCCCTACTAGCGGGGGGACAGATACGCAGTATTTT.

This rearrangement joins TRBV19 to TRBJ2-1; 16 nucleotides agree with TRBD2. Losses at the gene ends were 5 bases for V and 8 bases for J; bases not matched to a gene: 6. The germline V gene has CDR1 LNHDA and CDR2 SQIVND (reference sequence). This CDR3 comprises 16 residues. CDR3 sequence: CASSVGLAGGRDEQFF. DNA for the CDR3: TGTGCCAGTAGTGTGGGACTAGCGGGGGGGCGGGATGAGCAGTTCTTC.

This chain links TRBV10-3 with TRBJ2-5; no clear D gene. V lost 11 bases and J lost 0, with 13 bases in between. Germline CDR1 ENHRY, CDR2 SYGVKD. This CDR3 has 13 amino acids. Here the CDR3 reads CASSVEYQETQYF. The CDR3 DNA sequence: TGTGCCTCAAGCGTGGAGTACCAAGAGACCCAGTACTTC.

This clonotype was counted ten times or more. J is TRBJ2-3 and V is TRBV5-6; D gene unclear. The V end was cut by 7 bases, the J end by 6 bases, with 15 bases between. Looked up from germline, CDR1 is SGHDT and CDR2 is YYEEEE. This CDR3 comprises 13 residues. CDR3 nucleotides: TGTGCCAGCTGTGAGAACCCAACGGATACGCAGTATTTT. Protein sequence: CASCENPTDTQYF.

V gene TRBV7-2 combines with J gene TRBJ2-1, with 13 nucleotides matching TRBD2. The V gene end was trimmed by 4 bases and the J gene end by 6 bases; junction bases not matched to a gene: 6. From germline, CDR1 is SGHTA and CDR2 FQGNSA. The CDR3 is 16 amino acids. In nucleotides, the CDR3 is TGTGCCAGCAGCTCGGGACTAGCGGGGAACTCCAATGAGCAGTTCTTC. Its protein is CASSSGLAGNSNEQFF. The full variable domain, its missing parts supplied by reference TRBV7-2 and TRBJ2-1, is GAGVSQSPSNKVTEKGKDVELRCDPISGHTALYWYRQSLGQGLEFLIYFQGNSAPDKSGLPSDRFSAERTGGSVSTLTIQRTQQEDSAVYLCASSSGLAGNSNEQFFGPGTRLTVL.

This clonotype was recorded a few times. The chain is built from TRBV2 and TRBJ2-2; TRBD2 matches at 7 bases. J gave up 7 bases and V 8 bases, and 4 bases lay outside the gene matches. This CDR3 region has 12 residues. Germline V gives CDR1 SNHLY, CDR2 FYNNEI. In nucleotides, the CDR3 is TGTGCCAGCTACCTAGCGGTCGGGGAGCTGTTTTTT. Translated, it gives CASYLAVGELFF.

As for this clonotype: Germline and junction disagree at one end, which may indicate a read error. The rearrangement links TRBV7-2 to TRBJ2-3; 10 positions agree with TRBD1. The germline CDR1 and CDR2 sequences are SGHTA and FQGNSA. The CDR3 spans 17 residues. CDR3 coding DNA: TGTGCCAACAGCTTAGAGTGGACAGGGGGTGGTGGAGGTACGCAGTATTTT. Its translation: CANSLEWTGGGGGTQYF.

This clonotype was found many times. V and J are TRBV29-1 and TRBJ2-1; D not resolved. The CDR3 loop spans 10 amino acids. V lost 8 bases to trimming and J lost 8 bases, with 10 bases between them. Per germline, CDR1 SQVTM and CDR2 ANQGSEA. As DNA, the CDR3 is TGCAGCACCCTAAGCGATGAGCAGTTCTTC. Translating gives CSTLSDEQFF.

This clonotype was observed at least ten times. The chain uses TRBV7-9 and TRBJ1-2; D may be TRBD1 (5 bases). The germline gives CDR1 SEHNR, CDR2 FQNEAQ (reference sequence). Deletions cut 1 base from V and 1 base from J, with 10 bases between. There are 15 residues in the CDR3. DNA of the CDR3: TGTGCCAGCAGCTTAGGTTGGGACTATAACTATGGCTACACCTTC. Translated, it gives CASSLGWDYNYGYTF. Filled out from reference TRBV7-9 and TRBJ1-2, the complete variable domain reads DTGVSQNPRHKITKRGQNVTFRCDPISEHNRLYWYRQTLGQGPEFLTYFQNEAQLEKSRLLSDRFSAERPKGSFSTLEIQRTEQGDSAMYLCASSLGWDYNYGYTFGSGTRLTVV.

This chain joins TRBV30 and TRBJ1-2; TRBD1 matches 10 bases. The CDR3 spans 13 residues. Germline V gene data show CDR1 as GTSNPN and CDR2 as SVGIG (reference sequence). The V gene end was trimmed by 3 bases and the J gene end by 10 bases; junction bases not matched to a gene: 8. The CDR3 is CAWRFGTGVDYTF. DNA for the CDR3: TGTGCCTGGAGGTTCGGGACAGGGGTCGACTACACCTTC.

The CDR3 here is CASSSGGSIINTEAFF. CDR3 sequence (DNA): TGTGCCAGCAGCTCCGGGGGCAGCATCATTAACACTGAAGCTTTCTTT. V usage is TRBV7-3 and J usage is TRBJ1-1; TRBD1 is a possible D gene (6 bases). The germline V gene encodes CDR1 SGHTA and CDR2 FQGTGA. The CDR3 has 16 residues. V gave up 4 bases and J gave up 2 bases, with 17 bases separating them.

At least ten counts were recorded for this clonotype. The chain combines TRBV12-3 or TRBV12-4 with TRBJ2-5; unclear D gene. Trimming took off 3 bases at V and 1 base at J, with 6 bases between the two ends. The CDR3 spans 13 residues. The CDR3 DNA is TGTGCCAGCAGTTTGTCCCCCCAAGAGACCCAGTACTTC. It codes for CASSLSPQETQYF.

This clonotype was recorded many times. The rearrangement uses TRBV7-3 and TRBJ2-1, with TRBD2 identical over 8 bases. Germline V gives CDR1 SGHTA, CDR2 FQGTGA. CDR3 length equals 15 residues. With V trimmed by 6 bases and J by 8 bases, 12 bases remained unmatched. The CDR3 sequence: CASSPRGGTAYEQFF. DNA of the CDR3: TGTGCCAGCAGTCCACGGGGGGGCACGGCTTATGAGCAGTTCTTC.

This clonotype came up many times. The chain recombines TRBV19 with TRBJ2-2, with D uncertain. V was shortened by 6 bases and J by 5 bases, with 13 bases between the two germline ends. The CDR3 sequence is 14 residues long. CDR1 and CDR2 (germline): LNHDA, SQIVND (reference sequence). The CDR3 nucleotides are TGTGCCAGTAGCCCTCAGGACCTGACCGGGGAGCTGTTTTTT. Encoded protein: CASSPQDLTGELFF.